This T cell receptor beta chain originates from a study of T-cell reconstitution after alpha-beta-depleted transplantation in children. TCRbeta library construction was performed incorporating unique molecular identifiers. TCRdb analysed the PCR reads with MiXCR anew, one entry per CDR3 protein. The sample contains nearly 250,000 distinct CDR3 sequences, around 7.5% of which appear only once. With 4 bases removed from V and 8 bases from J, the gap between germline ends came to 17 bases. The CDR3 loop spans 14 amino acids. Germline V gives CDR1 SGHKS, CDR2 YYEKEE (reference sequence). This clonotype was seen at least ten times. Antigen specificity is unknown. Notes on the study in general: Certain patients had high TCRbeta diversity at day 60, and it came from recipient T cells and thymic progenitors that survived. Fresh T-cell production supplied most of the T-cell counts and diversity seen one year after transplant. Several hundred expanded graft clones reportedly supplied alpha-beta T cells about two months after transplant.

This clonotype originated in a male patient younger than 18 who had a stem cell transplant for acute lymphoblastic leukemia, so the T cells may come from the graft donor. Sequenced material: PBMCs, mostly from graft donor cells, taken 180 days after TCRalphabeta/CD19-depleted stem cell transplant. This sequence joins TRBV5-5 and TRBJ2-3; unclear D gene. In DNA form, the CDR3 reads TGTGCCAGCAGCCCCTTCAGGCAGGACGGTACGCAGTATTTT. Its translation: CASSPFRQDGTQYF.